This TCR beta chain stems from a study of blood T cell repertoires in COVID-19. Study-level background: Researchers got acute and convalescent COVID-19 samples from the United States, Italy and Spain. The cDNA or gDNA used as material had been derived from T cells, B-cell-depleted T cells, or PBMCs.

Per the study methods: Amplification with reference gene primers provided the estimates of nucleated cell counts. The protocol was immunoSEQ multiplex PCR, while the TCRdb copy is restricted to in-frame clones and leaves out a portion. D and trimming were read from the DNA, whereas the V and J calls and clone size are those reported in that table. The repertoire includes 130,000 or so clones, around 87% of them detected once, and roughly 2.2% sits in the top ten. Trimming took off 6 bases at V and 1 base at J, with 13 bases between the two ends. Germline CDR1 reads WSHSY; CDR2 reads SAAADI. This CDR3 has 14 amino acids.

Sequencing was performed on peripheral blood. The sequence came from a man between 65 and 79 years old with active COVID-19. This chain links TRBV10-2 with TRBJ2-7, with a possible D match to TRBD2 (6 bases). The CDR3 protein is CASSRDLDSYEQYF. DNA for the CDR3: TGCGCCAGCAGCCGGGACTTAGATTCCTACGAGCAGTACTTC.